The following is a T cell receptor (beta chain) sequence with its context. The data originate from a study of post-analysis software for immune sequencing data. The authors incorporated unique molecular identifiers into the TCR beta cDNA libraries. TCRdb redid the calling of the PCR reads with MiXCR, one entry per CDR3 protein. The data show roughly 540,000 distinct CDR3 sequences, under 40% seen once. Sequences were obtained from blood. This sequence was found in a girl under 18 with multiple sclerosis.

The CDR3 protein is CASSLNEGLAGFGDTQYF. CDR3 coding DNA: TGTGCCAGCAGCTTAAACGAAGGACTAGCGGGGTTCGGAGATACGCAGTATTTT. J is TRBJ2-3 and V is TRBV7-6, with TRBD2 matching over 12 bases. The CDR3 has 18 amino acids. Germline lookup yields CDR1 SGHVS and CDR2 FNYEAQ. The V and J ends lost 2 bases and 5 bases, in that order; junction bases with no gene match: 11.